Sequencing of this T cell receptor (beta chain) was carried out in a study of T-cell reconstitution after alpha-beta-depleted transplantation in children. General study points: At the one-year point after transplant, T-cell counts and TCRbeta diversity were found to come mostly from T cells that had been newly produced. Several hundred expanded graft clones reportedly supplied alpha-beta T cells about two months after transplant. TCRbeta diversity was high at day 60 in some patients (a result of surviving recipient T cells and thymic progenitors).

V lost 4 bases, J lost 4 bases, and 4 bases lay in between. Germline V gene sequence: CDR1 SGHAT, CDR2 FQNNGV. This CDR3 comprises 11 residues. Unique molecular identifiers were incorporated into the prepared TCRbeta library. TCRdb passed the PCR reads through MiXCR, listing each CDR3 protein once. Seen here are approximately 300,000 distinct CDR3 sequences, roughly 7.8% observed once, and the top ten hold 8.5% to 9.5%. This clonotype was counted a few times. What it recognizes is unknown. This sequence joins TRBV11-2 and TRBJ1-2; D unresolved. The receptor's source is a female patient aged 2-9 years who had a stem cell transplant for Fanconi anemia, so the T cells may come from the graft donor. The starting material was peripheral blood, obtained 360 days after TCRalphabeta/CD19-depleted stem cell transplant. The CDR3 here is CASSWVYGYTF. The CDR3 DNA sequence: TGTGCCAGCAGCTGGGTCTATGGCTACACCTTC. The full variable domain, in which reference TRBV11-2 and TRBJ1-2 provide the parts outside the CDR3, is EAGVAQSPRYKIIEKRQSVAFWCNPISGHATLYWYQQILGQGPKLLIQFQNNGVVDDSQLPKDRFSAERLKGVDSTLKIQPAKLEDSAVYLCASSWVYGYTFGSGTRLTVV.